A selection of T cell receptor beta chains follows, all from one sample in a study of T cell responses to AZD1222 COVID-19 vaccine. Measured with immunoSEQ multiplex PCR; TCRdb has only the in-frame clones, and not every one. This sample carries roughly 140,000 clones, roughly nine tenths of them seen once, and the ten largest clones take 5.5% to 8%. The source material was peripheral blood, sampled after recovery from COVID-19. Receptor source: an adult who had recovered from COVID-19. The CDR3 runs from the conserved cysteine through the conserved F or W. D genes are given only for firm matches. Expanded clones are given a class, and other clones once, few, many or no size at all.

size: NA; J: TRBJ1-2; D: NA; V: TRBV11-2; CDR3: CASSLARGKDGYTF; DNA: TGTGCCAGCAGCTTAGCTAGGGGAAAGGATGGCTACACCTTC
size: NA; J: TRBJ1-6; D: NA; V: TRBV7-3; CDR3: CASSLAPALYSPLHF; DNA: TGTGCCAGCAGCTTAGCCCCAGCCCTCTATTCACCCCTCCACTTT
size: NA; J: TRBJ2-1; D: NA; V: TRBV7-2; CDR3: CASSLGRGQSVRNEQFF; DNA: TGTGCCAGCAGCTTAGGACGGGGCCAAAGCGTTCGGAATGAGCAGTTCTTC
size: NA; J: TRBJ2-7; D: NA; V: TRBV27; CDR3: CASSPPGSYEQYF; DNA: TGTGCCAGCAGCCCTCCAGGGTCCTACGAGCAGTACTTC
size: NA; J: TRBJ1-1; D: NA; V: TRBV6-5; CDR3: CASKTTSGTEAFF; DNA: TGTGCCAGCAAAACCACTTCGGGCACTGAAGCTTTCTTT
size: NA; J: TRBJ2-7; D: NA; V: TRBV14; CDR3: CASSRQVWEQYF; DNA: TGTGCCAGCAGCCGACAAGTATGGGAGCAGTACTTC
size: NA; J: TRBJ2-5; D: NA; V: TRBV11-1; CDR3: CASSQTPDRKETQYF; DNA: TGTGCCAGCAGCCAGACGCCTGACAGGAAAGAGACCCAGTACTTC
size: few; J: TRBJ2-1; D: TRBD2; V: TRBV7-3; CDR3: CASSERGSYNEQFF; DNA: TGTGCCAGCAGTGAGCGGGGCTCCTACAATGAGCAGTTCTTC
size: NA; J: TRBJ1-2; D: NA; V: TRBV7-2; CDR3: CASSPRGGDGYTF; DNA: TGTGCCAGCAGCCCAAGGGGCGGGGATGGCTACACCTTC
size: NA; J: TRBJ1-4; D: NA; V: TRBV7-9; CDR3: CASSPRGTNEKLFF; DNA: TGTGCCAGCAGCCCACGCGGGACTAATGAAAAACTGTTTTTT
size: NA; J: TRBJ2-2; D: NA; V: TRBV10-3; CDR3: CAIKGVDRYTGELFF; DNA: TGTGCCATCAAGGGGGTCGACAGATACACCGGGGAGCTGTTTTTT
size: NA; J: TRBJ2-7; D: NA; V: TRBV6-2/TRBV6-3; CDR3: CASSYGLPQYF; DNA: TGTGCCAGCAGTTACGGCCTTCCACAGTACTTC
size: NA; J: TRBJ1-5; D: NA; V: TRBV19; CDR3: CASSITAQPQHF; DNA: TGTGCCAGTAGTATAACAGCCCAGCCCCAGCATTTT
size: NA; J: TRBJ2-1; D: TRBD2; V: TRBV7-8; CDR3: CASSTWTSGIIYNEQFF; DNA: TGTGCCAGCAGCACGTGGACTAGCGGGATCATCTACAATGAGCAGTTCTTC
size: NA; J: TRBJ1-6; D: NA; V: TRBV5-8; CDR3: CASSPGGIHSPLHF; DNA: TGTGCCAGCAGCCCGGGGGGCATTCATTCACCCCTCCACTTT
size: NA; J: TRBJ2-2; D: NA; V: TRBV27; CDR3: CATQPTFYPGELFF; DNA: TGTGCCACCCAACCTACCTTCTATCCCGGGGAGCTGTTTTTT
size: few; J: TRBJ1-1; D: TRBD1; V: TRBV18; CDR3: CASSNAGQAGTEAFF; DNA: TGTGCCAGCTCAAACGCTGGACAGGCGGGCACTGAAGCTTTCTTT
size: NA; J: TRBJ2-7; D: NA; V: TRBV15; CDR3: CATSRDRGPNEQYF; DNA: TGTGCCACCAGCAGAGATCGGGGTCCTAACGAGCAGTACTTC
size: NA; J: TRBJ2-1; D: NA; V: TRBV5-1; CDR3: CASSLGRIYNEQFF; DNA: TGCGCCAGCAGCTTGGGGCGGATCTACAATGAGCAGTTCTTC
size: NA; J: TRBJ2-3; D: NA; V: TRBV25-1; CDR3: CASSRLSNTDTQYF; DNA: TGTGCCAGCAGTAGGCTCTCGAACACAGATACGCAGTATTTT
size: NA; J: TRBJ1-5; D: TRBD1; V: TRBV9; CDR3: CASSVGGTVDQPQHF; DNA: TGTGCCAGCAGCGTAGGAGGGACAGTTGATCAGCCCCAGCATTTT
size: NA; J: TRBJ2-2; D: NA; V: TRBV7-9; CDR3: CASSRRAGELFF; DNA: TGTGCCAGCAGCCGACGCGCCGGGGAGCTGTTTTTT
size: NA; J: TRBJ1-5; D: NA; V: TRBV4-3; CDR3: CASSQEVGLNGQPQHF; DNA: TGCGCCAGCAGCCAAGAAGTCGGTCTTAACGGACAGCCCCAGCATTTT
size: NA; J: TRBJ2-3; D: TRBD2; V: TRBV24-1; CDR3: CATSRLAGVGTDTQYF; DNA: TGTGCCACCAGCCGCCTAGCGGGAGTAGGCACAGATACGCAGTATTTT
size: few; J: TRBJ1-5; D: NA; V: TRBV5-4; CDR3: CASSLDSNQPQHF; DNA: TGTGCCAGCAGCCTGGATAGCAATCAGCCCCAGCATTTT
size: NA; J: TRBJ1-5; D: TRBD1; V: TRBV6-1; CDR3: CASSEALNRGNQPQHF; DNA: TGTGCCAGCAGTGAAGCGTTGAACAGGGGGAATCAGCCCCAGCATTTT
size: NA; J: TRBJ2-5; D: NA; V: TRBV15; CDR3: CATSRVGGKETQYF; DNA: TGTGCCACCAGCAGAGTCGGAGGGAAGGAGACCCAGTACTTC
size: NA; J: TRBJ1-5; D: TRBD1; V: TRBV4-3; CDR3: CASSQGQGDQPQHF; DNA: TGCGCCAGCAGCCAGGGACAGGGGGATCAGCCCCAGCATTTT
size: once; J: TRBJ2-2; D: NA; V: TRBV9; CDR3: CASSRLGGRRSGELFF; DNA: TGTGCCAGCAGCAGACTGGGGGGTCGGAGGTCCGGGGAGCTGTTTTTT
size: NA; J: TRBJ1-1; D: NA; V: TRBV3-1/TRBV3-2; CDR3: CASSRAWNPFSTEAFF; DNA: TGTGCCAGCAGCCGGGCCTGGAACCCATTTTCCACTGAAGCTTTCTTT
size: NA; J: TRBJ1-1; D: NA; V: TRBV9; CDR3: CASSVDRLGEAFF; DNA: TGTGCCAGCAGCGTAGATAGACTTGGTGAAGCTTTCTTT
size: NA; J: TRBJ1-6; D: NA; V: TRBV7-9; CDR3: CASSVILSQSPLHF; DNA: TGTGCCAGCAGCGTAATTTTGTCTCAATCACCCCTCCACTTT
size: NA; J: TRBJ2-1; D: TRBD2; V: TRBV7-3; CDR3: CASSLAGADLYNEQFF; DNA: TGTGCCAGCAGCTTAGCGGGAGCGGACTTATACAATGAGCAGTTCTTC
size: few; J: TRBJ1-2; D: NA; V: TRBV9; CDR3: CASSVGGVLYGYTF; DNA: TGTGCCAGCAGCGTAGGAGGGGTCCTCTATGGCTACACCTTC
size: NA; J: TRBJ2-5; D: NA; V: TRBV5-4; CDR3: CASSLQGRQETQYF; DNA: TGTGCCAGCAGCCTACAGGGACGGCAAGAGACCCAGTACTTC
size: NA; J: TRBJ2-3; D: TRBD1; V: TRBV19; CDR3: CASSQGVGTDTQYF; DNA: TGTGCCAGTTCACAGGGGGTCGGCACAGATACGCAGTATTTT
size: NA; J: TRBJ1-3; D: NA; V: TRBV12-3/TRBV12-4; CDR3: CASTPPGLNTIYF; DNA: TGTGCCAGCACCCCTCCTGGCTTAAACACCATATATTTT
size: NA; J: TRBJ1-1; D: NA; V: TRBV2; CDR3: CASSETRSNTEAFF; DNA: TGTGCCAGCAGTGAAACCCGCTCGAACACTGAAGCTTTCTTT
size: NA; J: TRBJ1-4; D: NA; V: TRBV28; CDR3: CASSGDGTTNEKLFF; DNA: TGTGCCAGCAGCGGGGACGGGACAACTAATGAAAAACTGTTTTTT
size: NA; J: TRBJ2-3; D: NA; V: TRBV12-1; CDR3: CASTRNWGRGTDTQYF; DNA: NA
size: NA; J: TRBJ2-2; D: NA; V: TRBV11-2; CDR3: CASSLSGSFTGELFF; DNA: TGTGCCAGCAGCTTAAGTGGTTCGTTTACCGGGGAGCTGTTTTTT
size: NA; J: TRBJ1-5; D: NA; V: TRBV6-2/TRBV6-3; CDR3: CASSSMSFWSNQPQHF; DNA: TGTGCCAGCAGTTCAATGAGTTTCTGGAGCAATCAGCCCCAGCATTTT
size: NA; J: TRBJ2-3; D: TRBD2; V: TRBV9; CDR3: CASSVDPSGGAKDTQYF; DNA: TGTGCCAGCAGCGTAGACCCTAGCGGGGGGGCTAAAGATACGCAGTATTTT
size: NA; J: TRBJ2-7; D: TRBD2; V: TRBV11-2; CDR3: CASSSGLPGEGEQYF; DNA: TGTGCCAGCAGCTCCGGACTACCCGGGGAGGGCGAGCAGTACTTC
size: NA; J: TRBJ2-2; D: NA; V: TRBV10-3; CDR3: CAISEQAGELFF; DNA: TGTGCCATCAGTGAGCAGGCCGGGGAGCTGTTTTTT
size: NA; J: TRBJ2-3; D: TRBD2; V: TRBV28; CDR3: CASSIGTSGGSTDTQYF; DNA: TGTGCCAGCAGTATTGGGACTAGCGGGGGGAGCACAGATACGCAGTATTTT
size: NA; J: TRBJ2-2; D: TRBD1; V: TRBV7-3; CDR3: CASSLRAGGFQTPNTGELFF; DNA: TGTGCCAGCAGCTTAAGGGCAGGGGGTTTCCAAACCCCGAACACCGGGGAGCTGTTTTTT
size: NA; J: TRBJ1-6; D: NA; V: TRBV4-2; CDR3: CASSQYPTDRQYPLGSPLHF; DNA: TGTGCCAGCAGCCAATACCCTACCGATCGACAGTACCCCCTCGGGTCACCCCTCCACTTT
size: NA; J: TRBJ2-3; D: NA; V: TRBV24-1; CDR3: CATSEQTDTQYF; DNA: TGTGCCACCAGTGAACAGACAGATACGCAGTATTTT
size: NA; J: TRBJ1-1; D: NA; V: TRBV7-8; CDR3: CASSLGQLKNTEAFF; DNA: TGTGCCAGCAGCTTGGGCCAGCTAAAGAACACTGAAGCTTTCTTT
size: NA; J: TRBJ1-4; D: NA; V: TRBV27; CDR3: CASSLQLNEKLFF; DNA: TGTGCCAGCAGTTTGCAGCTAAATGAAAAACTGTTTTTT
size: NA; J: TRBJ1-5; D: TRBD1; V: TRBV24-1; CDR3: CATSDRTGDRPQHF; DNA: TGTGCCACCAGTGACCGGACAGGGGATAGGCCCCAGCATTTT
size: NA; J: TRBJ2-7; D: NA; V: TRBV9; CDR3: CASSVDNEQYF; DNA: TGTGCCAGCAGCGTAGATAACGAGCAGTACTTC
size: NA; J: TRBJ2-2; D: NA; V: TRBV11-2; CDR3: CASSWWTGELFF; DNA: TGTGCCAGCAGCTGGTGGACCGGGGAGCTGTTTTTT
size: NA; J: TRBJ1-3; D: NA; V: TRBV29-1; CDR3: CSVMASGNTIYF; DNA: TGCAGCGTTATGGCCTCTGGAAACACCATATATTTT